This record looks at one TCR beta chain sequence and its context. This CDR3 contains 14 residues. CDR1 and CDR2 (germline): MNHEY, SVGAGI. V was clipped by 5 bases and J by 9 bases; unmatched bases: 5. Synthetic TCR analog templates were added to each PCR reaction. Some clones are missing from TCRdb's copy, which holds only in-frame ones; the method was immunoSEQ multiplex PCR. The sample lists 40,000 or so clones; around 82% were seen once. The data are from a study of PD-L1 blockade in urothelial cancer. Background on the study: Of roughly 30 patients, twenty-five were males with bladder-origin urothelial cancer. When blood samples were assessed, the median T cell count was around 140,000.

Regarding time point: peripheral blood 6 weeks after treatment start. This chain links TRBV6-5 with TRBJ2-1; 12 bases agree with TRBD2. This sequence originates from a man in his sixties with urothelial cancer. The sequences come from PBMCs, collected around atezolizumab (anti-PD-L1) treatment. CDR3 residues: CASSVGTSGREQFF. The CDR3 region has the DNA TGTGCCAGCAGTGTCGGGACTAGCGGGCGTGAGCAGTTCTTC.